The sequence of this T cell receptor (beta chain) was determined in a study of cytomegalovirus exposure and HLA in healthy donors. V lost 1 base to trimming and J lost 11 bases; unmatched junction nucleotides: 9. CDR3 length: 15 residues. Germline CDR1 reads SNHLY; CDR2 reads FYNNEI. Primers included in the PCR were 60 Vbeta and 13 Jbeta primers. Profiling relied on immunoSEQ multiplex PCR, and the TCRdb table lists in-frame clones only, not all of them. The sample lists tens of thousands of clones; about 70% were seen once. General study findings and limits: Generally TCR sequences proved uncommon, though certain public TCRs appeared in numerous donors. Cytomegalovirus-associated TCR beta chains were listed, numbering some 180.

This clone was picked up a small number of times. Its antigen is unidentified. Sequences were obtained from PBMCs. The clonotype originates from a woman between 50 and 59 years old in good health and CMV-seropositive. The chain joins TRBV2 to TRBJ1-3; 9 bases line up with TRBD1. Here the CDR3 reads CASSEEDTGGAAIYF. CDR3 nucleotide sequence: TGTGCCAGCAGTGAAGAGGATACAGGGGGCGCGGCCATATATTTT.